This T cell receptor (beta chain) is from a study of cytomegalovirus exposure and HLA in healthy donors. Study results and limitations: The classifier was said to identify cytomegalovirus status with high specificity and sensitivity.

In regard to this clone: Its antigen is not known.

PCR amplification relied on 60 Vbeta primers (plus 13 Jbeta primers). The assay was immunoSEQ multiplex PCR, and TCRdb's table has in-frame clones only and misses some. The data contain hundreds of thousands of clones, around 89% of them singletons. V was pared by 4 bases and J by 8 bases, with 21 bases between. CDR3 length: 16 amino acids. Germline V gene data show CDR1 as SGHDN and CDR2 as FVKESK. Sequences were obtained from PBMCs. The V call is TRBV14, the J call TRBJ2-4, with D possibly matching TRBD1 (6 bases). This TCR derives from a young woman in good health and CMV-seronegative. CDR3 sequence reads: CASSRPGVRGTDIQYF. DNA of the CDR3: TGTGCCAGCAGCCGACCAGGGGTGAGGGGTACGGACATTCAGTACTTC.